A selection of T cell receptor beta chains follows, all from one sample in a study of OX40 agonist ivuxolimab in advanced cancers. Data came from immunoSEQ multiplex PCR; TCRdb stores just in-frame clones and leaves some out. The sample comprises 35,000 to 40,000 clones, less than 85% of which are singletons, and about 24% rests with the top ten. Sequencing used CD4+ or CD8+ T cells sorted from blood, obtained in a trial of the OX40 agonist ivuxolimab. Source of these receptors: an adult with an advanced solid tumor such as melanoma, head and neck, liver or kidney cancer. Both conserved end residues are part of each CDR3. The D gene is left open where the match is weak. Size is stated for part of the rows, as once, few or many counts, or as a class when the clone is expanded.

>.|few|TRBJ2-5|TRBV6-1
TGTGCCAGCAGTGAAACAATAGGGTACCAAGAGACCCAGTACTTC
CASSETIGYQETQYF
>.|once|TRBJ1-1|TRBV2
TGTGCCAGCAGTGTATTCGGGGGGAACACTGAAGCTTTCTTT
CASSVFGGNTEAFF
>.|.|TRBJ1-2|TRBV2
TGTGCCAGCCTCAAGGAGGGCCCGCATGGCTACACCTTC
CASLKEGPHGYTF
>.|.|TRBJ2-7|TRBV4-1
TGCGCCAGCAGCCAAGATTTAGGGGAGGCCTACGAGCAGTACTTC
CASSQDLGEAYEQYF
>TRBD1|few|TRBJ1-3|TRBV5-8
TGTGCCAGCAGCGGGTGGACAGGGGCGAGCGGAAACACCATATATTTT
CASSGWTGASGNTIYF
>.|once|TRBJ2-5|TRBV7-9
TGTGCCAGCAGCCAAAGTTGGAATGAGGAGACCCAGTACTTC
CASSQSWNEETQYF
>.|.|TRBJ2-5|TRBV7-6
TGTGCCAGCAGCTTCGGTGGCCGAGGAGAGACCCAGTACTTC
CASSFGGRGETQYF
>.|.|TRBJ2-1|TRBV21-1
TGTGCCAGCAGCAAAGAGGACAGACGTTCCAGGTACTACAATGAGCAGTTCTTC
CASSKEDRRSRYYNEQFF
>.|.|TRBJ2-1|TRBV7-9
TGTGCCAGCACCGGACAGAGCTCCTACAATGAGCAGTTCTTC
CASTGQSSYNEQFF
>.|.|TRBJ2-6|TRBV10-3
TGTGCCATCAGCGGAACAGGGGCCAACGTCCTGACTTTC
CAISGTGANVLTF
>.|.|TRBJ1-2|TRBV2
TGTGCCAGCAGTGAAGTCAGGGAAACCTTC
CASSEVRETF
>TRBD1|few|TRBJ1-5|TRBV10-2
TGTGCCATCAGTGAGTTAGGACAGGGCAATCAGCCCCAGCATTTT
CAISELGQGNQPQHF
>.|.|TRBJ1-2|TRBV10-3
TGTGCCATCAGAGACGGAACCAGCTATGGCTACACCTTC
CAIRDGTSYGYTF
>.|.|TRBJ2-3|TRBV7-2
TGTGCCAGCAGCTTAGCTCCACTCACAGATACGCAGTATTTT
CASSLAPLTDTQYF
>.|few|TRBJ2-7|TRBV2
TGTGCCAGCAGTCGCGGTGGTCGAGCCGAGCAGTACTTC
CASSRGGRAEQYF
>TRBD1|.|TRBJ1-2|TRBV5-4
TGTGCCAGCAGCCGGGACAGGGTTGATGGCTACACCTTC
CASSRDRVDGYTF
>TRBD2|.|TRBJ2-7|TRBV5-4
TGTGCCAGCAGCTTGAGCGGGGGTTCGTACGAGCAGTACTTC
CASSLSGGSYEQYF
>TRBD1|.|TRBJ1-5|TRBV7-3
TGTGCCAGCAGCTCAGGGGGCAGGCCCCAGCATTTT
CASSSGGRPQHF
>.|.|TRBJ2-6|TRBV28
TGTGCCAGCAGTAAACCTGGGGCCAACGTCCTGACTTTC
CASSKPGANVLTF
>TRBD2|.|TRBJ2-3|TRBV5-1
TGCGCCAGCAGCAAGATTAGCGGGGGAACTAGCACAGATACGCAGTATTTT
CASSKISGGTSTDTQYF
>.|few|TRBJ1-5|TRBV21-1
TGTGCCAGCAGCAATAGGTCTCATAGCAATCAGCCCCAGCATTTT
CASSNRSHSNQPQHF
>TRBD1|.|TRBJ2-7|TRBV11-2
TGTGCCAGCAGCCACCGACAGGGATCGCAGTACTTC
CASSHRQGSQYF
>.|.|TRBJ2-7|TRBV28
TGTGCCAGCAGTTTTTGGGGGAGTAGCACCTACGAGCAGTACTTC
CASSFWGSSTYEQYF
>TRBD2|.|TRBJ2-2|TRBV7-2
TGTGCCAGCAGCTCCTCGGCGGGGGTGAACACCGGGGAGCTGTTTTTT
CASSSSAGVNTGELFF
>.|.|TRBJ2-3|TRBV9
TGTGCCAGCAGCGTATTGGGGTGGGACGGAGCGGGCGGTCACCCCACAGATACGCAGTATTTT
CASSVLGWDGAGGHPTDTQYF
>.|.|TRBJ1-1|TRBV11-2
TGTGCCAGCAGCTTAGGTAGAATGAACACTGAAGCTTTCTTT
CASSLGRMNTEAFF
>.|.|TRBJ1-6|TRBV30
TGTGCCTGCCGGGACCGGAATAATTCACCCCTCCACTTT
CACRDRNNSPLHF
>.|once|TRBJ2-5|TRBV15
TGTGCCACCAGCAGAAACGACGGACAAGAGACCCAGTACTTC
CATSRNDGQETQYF
>.|.|TRBJ1-2|TRBV4-1
TGCGCCAGCAGCCAAGATAATTTCAGGGGCGGGGGCTACACCTTC
CASSQDNFRGGGYTF
>.|.|TRBJ1-1|TRBV5-1
TGCGCCAGCAGCTTGCGCCTCGGGTTGAACACTGAAGCTTTCTTT
CASSLRLGLNTEAFF
>.|.|TRBJ2-7|TRBV5-4
TGTGCCAGCAGCTTGGGGCAGGGCGAGCAGTACTTC
CASSLGQGEQYF
>TRBD1|.|TRBJ1-1|TRBV12-5
TGTGCTAGTGGTTTGGCCTTGACAGGGGGTATCACTGAAGCTTTCTTT
CASGLALTGGITEAFF
>TRBD2|.|TRBJ2-5|TRBV18
TGTGCCAGCTCACCACCGAAGGTAGCGGGGGAACATTACTTC
CASSPPKVAGEHYF
>TRBD1|.|TRBJ2-3|TRBV4-1
TGCGCCAGCAGCCAAGTAGGGGGCGCAGATACGCAGTATTTT
CASSQVGGADTQYF
>.|few|TRBJ1-1|TRBV30
TGTGCCTGGAGTGTATTGCGGACTGAAGCTTTCTTT
CAWSVLRTEAFF
>.|.|TRBJ1-2|TRBV5-4
TGTGCCAGCAGCCGTACAGGGAATTATGGCTACACCTTC
CASSRTGNYGYTF
>.|.|TRBJ1-6|TRBV7-8
TGTGCCAGCAGCCTCTCAGGGATCACCTATAATTCACCCCTCCACTTT
CASSLSGITYNSPLHF
>.|.|TRBJ2-1|TRBV9
TGTGCCAGCAGCGTACTGCAGGGGCACGACAATGAGCAGTTCTTC
CASSVLQGHDNEQFF
>.|.|TRBJ2-2|TRBV29-1
TGCAGCGTTGGACAGAGAACGAACACCGGGGAGCTGTTTTTT
CSVGQRTNTGELFF
>TRBD1|.|TRBJ2-3|TRBV5-1
TGCGCCAGCAGCTCTACCGGGACAGGGGATACGCAGTATTTT
CASSSTGTGDTQYF
>.|.|TRBJ1-1|TRBV6-5
TGTGCCAGCAGTTACGGGGGGGTGGGAAACACTGAAGCTTTCTTT
CASSYGGVGNTEAFF
>.|.|TRBJ1-2|TRBV7-2
TGTGCCAGCAGCTTAGCGCCGGAGGGTAGCTATGGCTACACCTTC
CASSLAPEGSYGYTF
>.|.|TRBJ1-6|TRBV28
TGTGCCAGCAGTTTATGGGGAGGGGTAAGGAATAATTCACCCCTCCACTTT
CASSLWGGVRNNSPLHF
>.|.|TRBJ2-7|TRBV6-4
TGTGCCAGCACATTGAGCCGATCAACGGACGAGCAGTACTTC
CASTLSRSTDEQYF
>.|.|TRBJ2-2|TRBV7-9
TGTGCCAGCAGCTTAGCGCGACAGCCCGGGGAGCTGTTTTTT
CASSLARQPGELFF
>TRBD1|.|TRBJ2-7|TRBV25-1
TGTGCCAGCGCGTGGGGACAGAATTACGAGCAGTACTTC
CASAWGQNYEQYF
>.|few|TRBJ1-5|TRBV2
TGTGCCAGCAGTGGGGACAACAATCAGCCCCAGCATTTT
CASSGDNNQPQHF
>.|medium-sized|TRBJ1-1|TRBV12-5
TGTGCTAGTGGTTTGGTAATTGGGGAGAACACTGAAGCTTTCTTT
CASGLVIGENTEAFF
>.|few|TRBJ1-1|TRBV27
TGTGCCAGCAGTTCGACACCGAACACTGAAGCTTTCTTT
CASSSTPNTEAFF
>TRBD1|.|TRBJ1-1|TRBV6-5
TGTGCCAGCAGTTACTCCGACAGGGTGGCTGAAGCTTTCTTT
CASSYSDRVAEAFF
>TRBD1|.|TRBJ2-6|TRBV7-9
TGTGCCAGCAGCCCGACAGGGGCCGGGGCCAACGTCCTGACTTTC
CASSPTGAGANVLTF
>.|.|TRBJ1-5|TRBV5-6
TGTGCCAGCAGCTTGGACACGGGGTGGGGCAATCAGCCCCAGCATTTT
CASSLDTGWGNQPQHF
>.|once|TRBJ2-1|TRBV7-7
TGTGCCAGCAGCACCGACGCGGGGGCTAACGAGCAGTTCTTC
CASSTDAGANEQFF